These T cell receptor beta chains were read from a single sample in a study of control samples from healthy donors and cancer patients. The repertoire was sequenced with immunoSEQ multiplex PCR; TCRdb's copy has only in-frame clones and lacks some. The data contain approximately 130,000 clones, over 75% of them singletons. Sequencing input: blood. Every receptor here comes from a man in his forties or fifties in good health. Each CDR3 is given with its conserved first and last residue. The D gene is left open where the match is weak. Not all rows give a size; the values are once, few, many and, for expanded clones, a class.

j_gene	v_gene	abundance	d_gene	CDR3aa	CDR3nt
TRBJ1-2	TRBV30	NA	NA	CAWSVLDSYGYTF	TGTGCCTGGAGTGTTTTGGACAGCTATGGCTACACCTTC
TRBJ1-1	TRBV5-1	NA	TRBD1	CASSHGPRGPTEAFF	TGCGCCAGCAGCCACGGACCCAGGGGGCCCACTGAAGCTTTCTTT
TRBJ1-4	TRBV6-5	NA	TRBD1	CASSNTGTGDEKLFF	TGTGCCAGCAGTAACACCGGGACAGGGGATGAAAAACTGTTTTTT
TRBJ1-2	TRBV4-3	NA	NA	CASSQDRAGLLGYTF	TGCGCCAGCAGCCAAGATCGGGCAGGCCTTCTGGGCTACACCTTC
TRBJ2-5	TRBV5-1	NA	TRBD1	CASRTGITWETQYF	TGCGCCAGCAGGACAGGGATAACGTGGGAGACCCAGTACTTC
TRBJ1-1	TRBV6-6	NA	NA	CASTQRRGGGTEAFF	TGTGCCAGCACACAACGACGGGGAGGAGGTACTGAAGCTTTCTTT
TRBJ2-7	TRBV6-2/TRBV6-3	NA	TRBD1	CASSYGLGQMSSYEQYF	TGTGCCAGCAGTTACGGGCTGGGACAGATGAGCTCCTACGAGCAGTACTTC
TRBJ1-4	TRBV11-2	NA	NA	CASSYGGGATNEKLFF	TGTGCCAGCAGCTACGGTGGGGGAGCAACTAATGAAAAACTGTTTTTT
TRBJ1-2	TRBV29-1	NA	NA	CSVNIGTNYGYTF	TGCAGCGTTAATATCGGGACAAACTATGGCTACACCTTC
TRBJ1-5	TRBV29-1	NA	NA	CSVETGFQPQHF	TGCAGCGTTGAAACAGGGTTTCAGCCCCAGCATTTT
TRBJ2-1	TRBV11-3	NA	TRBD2	CASRVGLSGVGMDEQFF	TGTGCCAGCAGAGTGGGCCTTAGCGGGGTAGGTATGGATGAGCAGTTCTTC
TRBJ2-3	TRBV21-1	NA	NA	CASSKEVGLAKTDTQYF	TGTGCCAGCAGCAAAGAGGTGGGACTAGCGAAAACAGATACGCAGTATTTT
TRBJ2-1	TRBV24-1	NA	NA	CATSELGGPYNEQFF	TGTGCCACCAGTGAACTGGGCGGTCCCTACAATGAGCAGTTCTTC
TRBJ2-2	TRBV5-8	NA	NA	CASSFALGNTGELFF	TGTGCCAGCAGCTTTGCACTAGGGAACACCGGGGAGCTGTTTTTT
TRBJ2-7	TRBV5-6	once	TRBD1	CASSFGTGSHEQYF	TGTGCCAGCAGTTTTGGGACAGGGAGCCACGAGCAGTACTTC
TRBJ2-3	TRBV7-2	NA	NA	CASSSGISTDTQYF	TGTGCCAGCAGCTCAGGAATTAGCACAGATACGCAGTATTTT
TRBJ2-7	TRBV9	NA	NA	CASSEKTSGTTHEQYF	TGTGCCAGCAGCGAAAAAACTTCCGGGACAACTCACGAGCAGTACTTC
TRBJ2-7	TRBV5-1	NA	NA	CASSLGSGAAYEQYF	TGCGCCAGCAGCTTGGGGTCCGGGGCCGCCTACGAGCAGTACTTC
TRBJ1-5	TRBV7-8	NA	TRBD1	CASSLVHRGRGSNQPQHF	TGTGCCAGCAGCTTAGTTCACAGGGGGCGGGGAAGCAATCAGCCCCAGCATTTT
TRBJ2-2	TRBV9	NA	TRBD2	CASSENRLAGYTGELFF	TGTGCCAGCAGCGAGAACCGACTAGCGGGGTACACCGGGGAGCTGTTTTTT
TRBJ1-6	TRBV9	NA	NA	CASSLSGGNNSPLHF	TGTGCCAGCAGCCTTAGTGGGGGGAATAACTCACCCCTCCACTTT
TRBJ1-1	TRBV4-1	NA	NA	CASSQSARGNTEAFF	TGCGCCAGCAGCCAATCGGCCAGGGGTAACACTGAAGCTTTCTTT
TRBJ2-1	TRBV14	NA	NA	CASSQEGKGTEQFF	TGTGCCAGCAGCCAAGAGGGCAAAGGGACTGAGCAGTTCTTC
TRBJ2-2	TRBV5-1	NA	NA	CASSLVIAGELFF	TGCGCCAGCAGCTTGGTTATTGCCGGGGAGCTGTTTTTT
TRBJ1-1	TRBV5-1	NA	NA	CASSGVTGFSNTEAFF	TGCGCCAGCAGCGGAGTTACAGGGTTCTCGAACACTGAAGCTTTCTTT
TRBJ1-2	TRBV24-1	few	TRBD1	CATSDPASQDRVDGYTF	TGTGCCACCAGTGATCCCGCCTCGCAAGACAGGGTCGATGGCTACACCTTC
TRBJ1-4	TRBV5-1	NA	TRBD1	CASSSGTVNEKLFF	TGCGCCAGCAGTTCAGGGACAGTTAATGAAAAACTGTTTTTT
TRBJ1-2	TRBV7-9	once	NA	CASSLARRFGGYTF	TGTGCCAGCAGCTTAGCCAGGCGTTTTGGTGGCTACACCTTC
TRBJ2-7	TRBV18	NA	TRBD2	CASSLGLAGGQEQYF	TGTGCCAGCTCACTCGGACTAGCGGGGGGGCAGGAGCAGTACTTC
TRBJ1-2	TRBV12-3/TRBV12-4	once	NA	CASSATGAGGYTF	TGTGCCAGCAGCGCGACGGGGGCTGGTGGCTACACCTTC
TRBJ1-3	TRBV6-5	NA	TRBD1	CASRTDRGTLNTIYF	TGTGCCAGCAGAACGGACAGGGGTACCTTAAACACCATATATTTT
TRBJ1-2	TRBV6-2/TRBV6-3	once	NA	CASSYSGGAQGYTF	TGTGCCAGCAGTTACTCAGGGGGGGCTCAAGGCTACACCTTC
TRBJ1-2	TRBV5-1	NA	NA	CATSDSNYGYTF	TGCGCCACCTCGGACAGTAACTATGGCTACACCTTC
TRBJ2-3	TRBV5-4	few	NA	CASSALSQAGTDTQYF	TGTGCCAGCAGCGCACTCAGCCAGGCAGGCACAGATACGCAGTATTTT
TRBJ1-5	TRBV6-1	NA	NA	CASSETVNQPQHF	TGTGCCAGCAGTGAGACAGTCAATCAGCCCCAGCATTTT
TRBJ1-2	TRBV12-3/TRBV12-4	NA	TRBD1	CASSARQGYGYTF	TGTGCCAGCAGTGCCAGACAGGGCTATGGCTACACCTTC
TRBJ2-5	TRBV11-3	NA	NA	CASSPGGPQETQYF	TGTGCCAGCAGCCCTGGGGGCCCTCAAGAGACCCAGTACTTC
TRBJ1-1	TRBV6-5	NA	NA	CASSFEANTEAFF	TGTGCCAGCAGTTTTGAGGCCAACACTGAAGCTTTCTTT
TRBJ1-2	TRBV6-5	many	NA	CASSYSRQGGDYGYTF	TGTGCCAGCAGTTACTCACGGCAGGGTGGTGACTATGGCTACACCTTC
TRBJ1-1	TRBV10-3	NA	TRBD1	CAIGGQFNTEAFF	TGTGCCATCGGGGGACAGTTTAACACTGAAGCTTTCTTT
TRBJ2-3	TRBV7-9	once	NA	CASSLGTTNTQYF	TGTGCCAGCAGCTTAGGTACGACTAATACGCAGTATTTT
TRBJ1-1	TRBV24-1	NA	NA	CATSDHPRLGQVTEAFF	TGTGCCACCAGTGATCACCCCAGACTGGGCCAGGTCACTGAAGCTTTCTTT
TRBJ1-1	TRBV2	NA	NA	CASSSGAEDRAFF	TGTGCCAGCAGCTCAGGGGCCGAGGATCGGGCTTTCTTT
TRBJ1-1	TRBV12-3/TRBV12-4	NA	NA	CASSSRTLQAFF	TGTGCCAGCAGTTCGAGGACACTGCAGGCTTTCTTT
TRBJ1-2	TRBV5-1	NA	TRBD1	CASSLTGQGISGGDGYTF	TGCGCCAGCAGCCTCACCGGACAGGGTATAAGTGGAGGCGATGGCTACACCTTC
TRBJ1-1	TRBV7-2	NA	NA	CASSLAGVRTEAFF	TGTGCCAGCAGCTTAGCGGGGGTACGCACTGAAGCTTTCTTT
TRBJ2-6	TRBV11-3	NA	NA	CASSPGRNSGANVLTF	TGTGCCAGCAGCCCCGGACGGAACTCTGGGGCCAACGTCCTGACTTTC
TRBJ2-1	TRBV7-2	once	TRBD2	CASSLERGKSYEQFF	TGTGCCAGCAGCTTAGAGCGGGGGAAGAGCTATGAGCAGTTCTTC
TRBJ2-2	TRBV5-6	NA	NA	CASSLAFSGRNTGELFF	TGTGCCAGCAGCTTGGCCTTTTCGGGCAGGAACACCGGGGAGCTGTTTTTT
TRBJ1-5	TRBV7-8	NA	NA	CASSFEGGYQPQHF	TGTGCCAGCAGCTTTGAGGGGGGGTATCAGCCCCAGCATTTT
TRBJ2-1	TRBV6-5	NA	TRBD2	CATGRRGEPNEQFF	TGTGCCACGGGGAGGCGGGGGGAACCCAATGAGCAGTTCTTC
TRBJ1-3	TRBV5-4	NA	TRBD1	CASSLDRGYSGNTIYF	TGTGCCAGCAGCTTGGACAGGGGATATTCTGGAAACACCATATATTTT
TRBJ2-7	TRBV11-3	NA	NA	CASSLTGTRDEQYF	TGTGCCAGCAGCTTGACCGGGACCCGCGACGAGCAGTACTTC
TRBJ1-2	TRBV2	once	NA	CASSELRTVNYGYTF	TGTGCCAGCAGTGAATTGCGCACCGTTAACTATGGCTACACCTTC
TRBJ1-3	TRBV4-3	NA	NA	CASSQDLSSSGNTIYF	TGCGCCAGCAGCCAAGATCTCTCCTCCTCTGGAAACACCATATATTTT